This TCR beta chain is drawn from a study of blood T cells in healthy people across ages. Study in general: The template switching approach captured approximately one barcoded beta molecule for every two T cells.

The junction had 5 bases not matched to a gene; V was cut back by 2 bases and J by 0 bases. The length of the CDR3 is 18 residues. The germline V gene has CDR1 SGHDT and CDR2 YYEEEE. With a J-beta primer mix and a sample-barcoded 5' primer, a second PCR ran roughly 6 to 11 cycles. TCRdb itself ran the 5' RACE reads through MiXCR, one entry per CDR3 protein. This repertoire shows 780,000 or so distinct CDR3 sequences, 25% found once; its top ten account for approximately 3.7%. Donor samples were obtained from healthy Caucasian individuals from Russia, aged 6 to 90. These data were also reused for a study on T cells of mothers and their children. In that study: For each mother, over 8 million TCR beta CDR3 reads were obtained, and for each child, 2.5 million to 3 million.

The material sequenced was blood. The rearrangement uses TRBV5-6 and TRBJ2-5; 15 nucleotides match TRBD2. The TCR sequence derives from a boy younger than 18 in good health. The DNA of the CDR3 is TGTGCCAGCAGCTTCGGACTAGCGGGGGGGCCATACCAAGAGACCCAGTACTTC. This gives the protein CASSFGLAGGPYQETQYF.